The 22 T cell receptor beta chains below come from one sample, sequenced in a study of T cells in Graves' hyperthyroidism and ophthalmopathy. Amplification yielded TCR beta CDR3 regions, with RNA transcripts as the source. Carried out on the TCR CDR3, a first-round RT-PCR used the HTBI primer set. TCRdb called the multiplex PCR reads again in MiXCR, with one record for every CDR3 protein. The sample includes about 420,000 distinct CDR3 sequences, around 14% seen only once; the top ten take roughly an eighth. The sample was blood. The receptor source for this set is a woman younger than 35 with Graves' hyperthyroidism.

Ten or more counts support this clonotype. The chain links TRBV12-3 or TRBV12-4 to TRBJ1-5, with D unresolved. The CDR3 covers 14 residues. Trimming stripped 5 bases from V and 4 bases from J, with 12 bases between. CDR3 DNA sequence: TGTGCCAGCAGTCCCGGGCCCTTAAATCAGCCCCAGCATTTT. This sequence encodes CASSPGPLNQPQHF.

This clonotype was seen repeatedly, ten times or more. This chain links TRBV20-1 with TRBJ2-2; maybe TRBD2 (5 bases). V was clipped by 6 bases and J by 2 bases, with 10 bases between them. This CDR3 contains 13 residues. CDR1 and CDR2 (germline): DFQATT, SNEGSKA (reference sequence). CDR3 loop: CSAKSGNTGELFF. CDR3 coding DNA: TGCAGTGCGAAGAGCGGTAACACCGGGGAGCTGTTTTTT.

The chain combines TRBV7-8 with TRBJ2-2, with D possibly being TRBD1 or TRBD2 (6 bases each). The CDR3 runs to 13 residues. V lost 7 bases, J lost 7 bases, and 13 bases lay in between. In germline, CDR1 is SGHVS, CDR2 FQNEAQ. The CDR3 sequence: CASTPGAFGELFF. In DNA form, the CDR3 reads TGTGCCAGCACCCCGGGGGCTTTCGGGGAGCTGTTTTTT.

This sequence joins TRBV11-2 and TRBJ1-5, with 12 bases that match TRBD1. Losses at the gene ends were 4 bases for V and 1 base for J; bases not matched to a gene: 14. The CDR3 consists of 20 residues. Germline CDR1 SGHAT, CDR2 FQNNGV. CDR3 residues: CASSSIRVGTGGASNQPQHF. DNA for the CDR3: TGTGCCAGCAGCTCTATCAGGGTCGGGACAGGGGGCGCGAGCAATCAGCCCCAGCATTTT.

This clonotype was counted many times. This chain links TRBV5-1 with TRBJ1-2, with TRBD1 matching 9 bases. V shed 4 bases and J 2 bases; nucleotides not matched to a gene: 6. The V gene's germline CDR1 is SGHRS and CDR2 YFSETQ. This CDR3 contains 15 residues. The CDR3 DNA sequence: TGCGCCAGCAGCAGGGGGACAGGGTCGAACTATGGCTACACCTTC. Its protein product is CASSRGTGSNYGYTF. Drawing the rest from reference TRBV5-1 and TRBJ1-2, the complete variable domain is KAGVTQTPRYLIKTRGQQVTLSCSPISGHRSVSWYQQTPGQGLQFLFEYFSETQRNKGNFPGRFSGRQFSNSRSEMNVSTLELGDSALYLCASSRGTGSNYGYTFGSGTRLTVV.

A few counts support this clonotype. The chain employs TRBV6-1 and TRBJ1-1; no reliable D call. CDR1 and CDR2 (germline): MNHNS, SASEGT. Trimming removed 8 bases at V and 0 bases at J, with 10 bases between. This CDR3 is built from 13 residues. In DNA, the CDR3 is TGTGCCAGCCGACGGGCTATGAACACTGAAGCTTTCTTT. Its protein is CASRRAMNTEAFF.

This clonotype has just a few counts. The chain has TRBV4-1 and TRBJ1-2; D may be TRBD1 (5 bases). The length of the CDR3 is 15 residues. V was cut by 0 bases and J by 3 bases, with 11 bases left in between. The germline V gene encodes CDR1 MGHRA and CDR2 YSYEKL. This CDR3 reads CASSQDRVGDYGYTF. The CDR3 DNA follows: TGCGCCAGCAGCCAAGACAGGGTTGGGGACTATGGCTACACCTTC.

This clonotype was recorded a few times. The V call is TRBV19, the J call TRBJ1-5; no firm D call. The V end lost 7 bases, the J end lost 4 bases, and 8 bases lay between the germline ends. The CDR3 is 12 amino acids. The germline CDR1 and CDR2 sequences are LNHDA and SQIVND (reference sequence). The CDR3 here is CASKGGNQPQHF. Written as DNA, the CDR3 is TGTGCCAGTAAAGGAGGGAATCAGCCCCAGCATTTT.

This clonotype was detected ten times or more. The V and J genes are TRBV6-8 and TRBJ1-2, with D uncertain. The V end was cut by 0 bases, the J end by 2 bases, with 4 bases between. CDR1 is MNHGY and CDR2 is SAAAGT in the germline V gene. The length of the CDR3 is 13 residues. The CDR3 is CASSYSMNYGYTF. In nucleotides, the CDR3 is TGTGCCAGCAGTTACTCGATGAACTATGGCTACACCTTC.

Many counts were recorded for this clonotype. This sequence joins TRBV7-2 and TRBJ2-7; possibly TRBD2 for D (5 bases). Trimming took off 5 bases at V and 9 bases at J, with 17 bases between the two ends. This CDR3 comprises 13 residues. CDR1 is SGHTA, CDR2 FQGNSA, per germline. This CDR3 is CASSLPGLPGQYF. The CDR3 region has the DNA TGTGCCAGCAGCCTACCCGGACTTCCCGGGCAGTACTTC.

This clonotype was observed at least ten times. This chain uses TRBV20-1 with TRBJ1-2, with 8 nucleotides matching TRBD1. The CDR3 totals 14 residues. CDR1 and CDR2 (germline): DFQATT, SNEGSKA (reference sequence). V gave up 1 base and J gave up 3 bases; unmatched junction bases: 4. CDR3 amino acids: CSARGATGDYGYTF. The CDR3 DNA is TGCAGTGCTAGAGGGGCGACAGGGGACTATGGCTACACCTTC.

This chain links TRBV5-8 with TRBJ2-2, with 7 bases identical to TRBD1. Germline loops: CDR1 SGHTS, CDR2 YDEGEE. CDR3 length equals 14 residues. Unmatched junction bases numbered 6, after V lost 6 bases and J lost 4 bases. CDR3 sequence reads: CASNANRGTGELFF. The DNA of the CDR3 is TGTGCCAGCAACGCCAACAGGGGCACCGGGGAGCTGTTTTTT.

There are many counts of this clonotype. The gene calls are TRBV28 and TRBJ1-2, with 7 bases fitting TRBD1. CDR3 length: 14 amino acids. V shed 6 bases, J shed 4 bases, and the junction held 8 bases outside the gene matches. The germline V gene encodes CDR1 MDHEN and CDR2 SYDVKM. The CDR3 nucleotides are TGTGCCAGCAGAACAGCCCGGGACAGCTATGGCTACACCTTC. Translation gives CASRTARDSYGYTF.

At least ten counts were recorded for this clonotype. The chain has TRBV20-1 and TRBJ1-1; 9 nucleotides align to TRBD1. The J segment lost 7 bases and the V segment lost 2 bases, leaving 11 bases of the junction unmatched. This CDR3 spans 15 amino acids. Germline V gene sequence: CDR1 DFQATT, CDR2 SNEGSKA (reference sequence). CDR3 protein: CSARHDPGQGGEAFF. DNA for the CDR3: TGCAGTGCTAGACACGACCCGGGACAGGGAGGTGAAGCTTTCTTT.

This clonotype was picked up many times. This chain joins TRBV20-1 and TRBJ2-3; D remains ambiguous. The CDR3 consists of 13 residues. Germline values: CDR1 DFQATT, CDR2 SNEGSKA (reference sequence). V shed 0 bases and J shed 4 bases, with 8 bases lying between them. CDR3 in amino acids: CSAREWLADTQYF. CDR3 sequence (DNA): TGCAGTGCTAGAGAGTGGCTCGCAGATACGCAGTATTTT.

The V gene is TRBV15, the J gene TRBJ2-3, with D maybe TRBD1 (6 bases). This CDR3 comprises 18 residues. Trimming removed 2 bases from V and 2 bases from J, with 20 bases in between. From germline, CDR1 is LNHNV and CDR2 YYDKDF (reference sequence). CDR3 sequence: CATSRPNGQPVTTDTQYF. The CDR3 coding sequence is TGTGCCACCAGCAGACCAAACGGACAGCCAGTCACCACAGATACGCAGTATTTT.

This clonotype showed up many times. The chain joins TRBV20-1 to TRBJ1-1; no firm D call. Germline-derived CDR1 and CDR2 are DFQATT and SNEGSKA (reference sequence). Trimming took off 4 bases at V and 5 bases at J, with 17 bases between the two ends. CDR3 length: 14 amino acids. The chain's CDR3 is CSAKVGELETEAFF. The CDR3 nucleotides are TGCAGTGCTAAGGTTGGGGAACTGGAGACTGAAGCTTTCTTT.

This clonotype was detected many times. This chain joins TRBV5-1 and TRBJ2-1; D is possibly TRBD2 (5 bases). The CDR3 totals 15 residues. Trimming shortened V by 4 bases and J by 10 bases, and 21 bases separated the two germline ends. CDR1 is SGHRS, CDR2 YFSETQ, per germline. The CDR3 region has the DNA TGCGCCAGCAGCCCGGACTGGAAGGATGATGGGGAGCAGTTCTTC. Residues: CASSPDWKDDGEQFF.

This clonotype was seen at least ten times. The chain carries TRBV30 and TRBJ1-4; D perhaps matches TRBD1 (5 bases). Germline CDR1 GTSNPN, CDR2 SVGIG (reference sequence). Trimming cost V 4 bases and J 6 bases, with 15 bases left between them. The CDR3 is 14 amino acids. The CDR3, as DNA: TGTGCCTGGAAAAGCAGGGCTCCAGATGAAAAACTGTTTTTT. Amino acids: CAWKSRAPDEKLFF.

The chain combines TRBV20-1 with TRBJ2-1, with D possibly TRBD2 on 6 matching bases. The germline CDR1 and CDR2 sequences are DFQATT and SNEGSKA (reference sequence). The CDR3 has 18 residues. Trimming stripped 6 bases from V and 4 bases from J, with 28 bases between. CDR3 region: CSAPPASAPHSYYNEQFF. CDR3 nucleotides: TGCAGTGCACCCCCTGCTAGCGCCCCCCACTCCTATTACAATGAGCAGTTCTTC.

This clonotype was counted at least ten times. This chain links TRBV12-3 or TRBV12-4 with TRBJ1-2, with D maybe TRBD1 (5 bases). V lost 2 bases and J lost 2, with 27 bases in between. This CDR3 has 20 residues. This CDR3 is CASSLMGPPAGRFKNYGYTF. As DNA, the CDR3 is TGTGCCAGCAGTTTAATGGGGCCCCCCGCAGGGAGATTCAAGAACTATGGCTACACCTTC.

This clonotype was picked up many times. The chain is built from TRBV29-1 and TRBJ1-1; maybe TRBD1 (6 bases). Germline V gene data show CDR1 as SQVTM and CDR2 as ANQGSEA. The CDR3 runs to 12 residues. Trimming took 5 bases from V and 6 from J, leaving 13 bases between them. The CDR3 loop is CSVSAGVAEAFF. Here the CDR3 DNA reads TGCAGCGTTTCGGCAGGGGTAGCTGAAGCTTTCTTT. Complete variable domain (other parts from reference TRBV29-1 and TRBJ1-1): SAVISQKPSRDICQRGTSLTIQCQVDSQVTMMFWYRQQPGQSLTLIATANQGSEATYESGFVIDKFPISRPNLTFSTLTVSNMSPEDSSIYLCSVSAGVAEAFFGQGTRLTVV.